A selection of T cell receptor beta chains follows, all from one sample in a study of blood T cell repertoires in COVID-19. Generated by immunoSEQ multiplex PCR, the TCRdb table keeps only in-frame clones and is missing some. In the table there are approximately 180,000 clones, 70% to 90% of which are singletons. What was sequenced was peripheral blood. These TCRs come from a man aged 55 to 69 with acute or convalescent COVID-19. Each CDR3 is given with its conserved first and last residue. Each record gives: clone size, D gene, J gene, V gene, CDR3 DNA, CDR3 protein. The D gene is left open where the match is weak. Clone size is not always given. Where it is, it says once, few, many or a class for expanded clones.

abundance: -; d_gene: TRBD2; j_gene: TRBJ2-1; v_gene: TRBV7-2; CDR3nt: TGTGCCAGCAGTATAACCGGGACTAGCGGGAGTCAGTTCTTC; CDR3aa: CASSITGTSGSQFF
abundance: -; d_gene: -; j_gene: TRBJ2-1; v_gene: TRBV15; CDR3nt: TGTGCCACCAGCAGAGAGGCCCAAACCCAGCAGTTCTTC; CDR3aa: CATSREAQTQQFF
abundance: -; d_gene: TRBD2; j_gene: TRBJ2-1; v_gene: TRBV11-2; CDR3nt: TGTGCCAGCAGCCGGCGGGAGGCCCAGGATGAGCAGTTCTTC; CDR3aa: CASSRREAQDEQFF
abundance: -; d_gene: TRBD1; j_gene: TRBJ2-4; v_gene: TRBV19; CDR3nt: TGTGCCAGTAGCACCGCTGACAGGGGAGCCAAAAACATTCAGTACTTC; CDR3aa: CASSTADRGAKNIQYF
abundance: -; d_gene: -; j_gene: TRBJ1-3; v_gene: TRBV27; CDR3nt: TGTGCCAGCAGTTTATCGTTCGGGATTCGCAACACCATATATTTT; CDR3aa: CASSLSFGIRNTIYF
abundance: -; d_gene: -; j_gene: TRBJ1-5; v_gene: TRBV19; CDR3nt: TGTGCCAGTAGTATCCCTCCGGGAGAGAATAGCAATCAGCCCCAGCATTTT; CDR3aa: CASSIPPGENSNQPQHF
abundance: -; d_gene: -; j_gene: TRBJ1-3; v_gene: TRBV27; CDR3nt: TGTGCCAGCAGCTTAGGACTGCCTGGAGCTGGAAACACCATATATTTT; CDR3aa: CASSLGLPGAGNTIYF
abundance: -; d_gene: -; j_gene: TRBJ1-2; v_gene: TRBV28; CDR3nt: TGTGCCAGCAGTTTAGGGGGGGGCCCTTTGGGCGGCTACACCTTC; CDR3aa: CASSLGGGPLGGYTF
abundance: -; d_gene: -; j_gene: TRBJ2-2; v_gene: TRBV12-3/TRBV12-4; CDR3nt: TGTGCCAGCAGGGCACAGGACACCGGGGAGCTGTTTTTT; CDR3aa: CASRAQDTGELFF
abundance: -; d_gene: TRBD2; j_gene: TRBJ2-1; v_gene: TRBV28; CDR3nt: TGTGCCAGCAGCGATCCGGGACTAGCGGGAGTTTCAAGCGATGAGCAGTTCTTC; CDR3aa: CASSDPGLAGVSSDEQFF
abundance: -; d_gene: TRBD2; j_gene: TRBJ2-1; v_gene: TRBV5-4; CDR3nt: TGTGCCAGCAGCCCCGCCCTAGCGGGATCCTACAATGAGCAGTTCTTC; CDR3aa: CASSPALAGSYNEQFF
abundance: -; d_gene: -; j_gene: TRBJ2-7; v_gene: TRBV3-1/TRBV3-2; CDR3nt: TGTGCCAGCAGCCAATTTCTTAGGGGGGAGCAGTACTTC; CDR3aa: CASSQFLRGEQYF
abundance: -; d_gene: -; j_gene: TRBJ2-2; v_gene: TRBV2; CDR3nt: TGTGCCAGCAGTGAAGCGCTTGGAGGAGGGGAGCTGTTTTTT; CDR3aa: CASSEALGGGELFF
abundance: -; d_gene: -; j_gene: TRBJ2-3; v_gene: TRBV18; CDR3nt: TGTGCCAGCTCACCGGACTACCTCCTCACAGATACGCAGTATTTT; CDR3aa: CASSPDYLLTDTQYF
abundance: -; d_gene: -; j_gene: TRBJ1-3; v_gene: TRBV3-1/TRBV3-2; CDR3nt: TGTGCCAGCAGCCCTCGCACAGGGAGTACGGACACCATATATTTT; CDR3aa: CASSPRTGSTDTIYF
abundance: -; d_gene: TRBD2; j_gene: TRBJ2-1; v_gene: TRBV20-1; CDR3nt: TGCAGTGCCAGTCTAGCGGGAGGCTACAATGAGCAGTTCTTC; CDR3aa: CSASLAGGYNEQFF
abundance: few; d_gene: -; j_gene: TRBJ2-7; v_gene: TRBV6-2/TRBV6-3; CDR3nt: TGTGCCAGCAGTTATAAATCCGGTTCCTACGAGCAGTACTTC; CDR3aa: CASSYKSGSYEQYF
abundance: -; d_gene: -; j_gene: TRBJ1-1; v_gene: TRBV5-5; CDR3nt: TGTGCCAGCAGCTTGTACAGGATAGAAGCTTTCTTT; CDR3aa: CASSLYRIEAFF
abundance: -; d_gene: -; j_gene: TRBJ2-3; v_gene: TRBV9; CDR3nt: TGTGCCAGCAGCGCGACAGTAAGCACAGATACGCAGTATTTT; CDR3aa: CASSATVSTDTQYF
abundance: once; d_gene: -; j_gene: TRBJ2-3; v_gene: TRBV27; CDR3nt: TGTGCCAGCAGTTTATTCGCCAGGGACACAGATACGCAGTATTTT; CDR3aa: CASSLFARDTDTQYF
abundance: -; d_gene: -; j_gene: TRBJ2-7; v_gene: TRBV27; CDR3nt: TGTGCCAGCAGTTTAAGGGGCTCCTACGAGCAGTACTTC; CDR3aa: CASSLRGSYEQYF
abundance: once; d_gene: -; j_gene: TRBJ1-2; v_gene: TRBV9; CDR3nt: TGTGCCAGCAGCGTTACCCCCACGCAGAACTATGGCTACACCTTC; CDR3aa: CASSVTPTQNYGYTF
abundance: -; d_gene: -; j_gene: TRBJ2-6; v_gene: TRBV27; CDR3nt: TGTGCCAGCAGTTTCGGGAATACTGGGGCCAACGTCCTGACTTTC; CDR3aa: CASSFGNTGANVLTF
abundance: -; d_gene: TRBD2; j_gene: TRBJ2-1; v_gene: TRBV25-1; CDR3nt: TGTGCCAGCAGTATACGGACTAGCGGGAGGGACAATGAGCAGTTCTTC; CDR3aa: CASSIRTSGRDNEQFF
abundance: -; d_gene: -; j_gene: TRBJ1-2; v_gene: TRBV15; CDR3nt: TGTGCCACCAGCAGAGATCCGGCGGCGAACTATGGCTACACCTTC; CDR3aa: CATSRDPAANYGYTF
abundance: -; d_gene: TRBD2; j_gene: TRBJ2-1; v_gene: TRBV19; CDR3nt: TGTGCCAGTAAGAGGGAGCGGGGCTCCTACAATGAGCAGTTCTTC; CDR3aa: CASKRERGSYNEQFF
abundance: -; d_gene: -; j_gene: TRBJ2-1; v_gene: TRBV2; CDR3nt: TGTGCCAGCAGTGGCCCTATCAATGAGCAGTTCTTC; CDR3aa: CASSGPINEQFF
abundance: once; d_gene: -; j_gene: TRBJ2-7; v_gene: TRBV6-2/TRBV6-3; CDR3nt: TGTGCCAGCAGTGCGGGACAGACCTACGAGCAGTACTTC; CDR3aa: CASSAGQTYEQYF
abundance: -; d_gene: -; j_gene: TRBJ1-6; v_gene: TRBV5-6; CDR3nt: TGTGCCAGCAGCCGGGACACCCGCTCCTATAATTCACCCCTCCACTTT; CDR3aa: CASSRDTRSYNSPLHF
abundance: -; d_gene: -; j_gene: TRBJ1-6; v_gene: TRBV18; CDR3nt: TGTGCCAGCTCACCCGGAGGTGATGGGAATTCACCCCTCCACTTT; CDR3aa: CASSPGGDGNSPLHF
abundance: -; d_gene: -; j_gene: TRBJ1-1; v_gene: TRBV6-1; CDR3nt: TGTGCCAGCAGTGAAAATCTACGGAACACTGAAGCTTTCTTT; CDR3aa: CASSENLRNTEAFF
abundance: -; d_gene: TRBD2; j_gene: TRBJ2-1; v_gene: TRBV18; CDR3nt: TGTGCCAGCTCACCCCAGGATTACACGGGACTAGGCGGTAAGGAGCAGTTCTTC; CDR3aa: CASSPQDYTGLGGKEQFF
abundance: once; d_gene: TRBD1; j_gene: TRBJ1-5; v_gene: TRBV28; CDR3nt: TGTGCCAGCAGTTTTCGGAGGGGGCGACAGCCCCAGCATTTT; CDR3aa: CASSFRRGRQPQHF
abundance: -; d_gene: -; j_gene: TRBJ2-5; v_gene: TRBV4-3; CDR3nt: TGCGCCAGCAGCCAAGTCTCCGGGGAGACCCAGTACTTC; CDR3aa: CASSQVSGETQYF
abundance: -; d_gene: TRBD2; j_gene: TRBJ2-2; v_gene: TRBV7-3; CDR3nt: TGTGCCAGCAGCTATGAAGCGGGAAAGACCGGGGAGCTGTTTTTT; CDR3aa: CASSYEAGKTGELFF
abundance: -; d_gene: -; j_gene: TRBJ2-2; v_gene: TRBV30; CDR3nt: TGTGCCGGACCAACCGGGACTTCGAACACCGGGGAGCTGTTTTTT; CDR3aa: CAGPTGTSNTGELFF
abundance: once; d_gene: -; j_gene: TRBJ2-7; v_gene: TRBV24-1; CDR3nt: TGTGCCACCAGTGAAGGGAGCTCCTACGAGCAGTACTTC; CDR3aa: CATSEGSSYEQYF
abundance: -; d_gene: -; j_gene: TRBJ2-7; v_gene: TRBV5-1; CDR3nt: TGCGCCAGCAGCTTTGGGGACGGGACTCCGGACGAGCAGTACTTC; CDR3aa: CASSFGDGTPDEQYF
abundance: -; d_gene: -; j_gene: TRBJ1-1; v_gene: TRBV9; CDR3nt: TGTGCCAGCAGCGTAGGAGACAGTAACACTGAAGCTTTCTTT; CDR3aa: CASSVGDSNTEAFF
abundance: -; d_gene: -; j_gene: TRBJ1-5; v_gene: TRBV19; CDR3nt: TGTGCCAGTAGTATGCAGGGAGGACGCAATCAGCCCCAGCATTTT; CDR3aa: CASSMQGGRNQPQHF
abundance: -; d_gene: TRBD2; j_gene: TRBJ2-3; v_gene: TRBV3-1/TRBV3-2; CDR3nt: TGTGCCAGCGAACTAGCGGGAGAAACAGATACGCAGTATTTT; CDR3aa: CASELAGETDTQYF
abundance: -; d_gene: -; j_gene: TRBJ1-3; v_gene: TRBV3-1/TRBV3-2; CDR3nt: TGTGCCAGCAGCCTAGTTCGCGGGCAGAACACCATATATTTT; CDR3aa: CASSLVRGQNTIYF
abundance: -; d_gene: TRBD1; j_gene: TRBJ2-1; v_gene: TRBV5-1; CDR3nt: TGCGCCAGCACCCCCAGAGAACAGGGGTTCAATGAGCAGTTCTTC; CDR3aa: CASTPREQGFNEQFF
abundance: -; d_gene: TRBD1; j_gene: TRBJ2-5; v_gene: TRBV5-5; CDR3nt: TGTGCCAGCAGCTTGGGGACAGGGGGGGAGACCCAGTACTTC; CDR3aa: CASSLGTGGETQYF
abundance: -; d_gene: TRBD2; j_gene: TRBJ2-7; v_gene: TRBV5-6; CDR3nt: TGTGCCAGCAGCTTTCGGGAGGAGAGCTCCTACGAGCAGTACTTC; CDR3aa: CASSFREESSYEQYF
abundance: -; d_gene: -; j_gene: TRBJ1-1; v_gene: TRBV19; CDR3nt: TGTGCCAGTAGTACGATAGGAGGGAGCACTGAAGCTTTCTTT; CDR3aa: CASSTIGGSTEAFF